This TCR beta chain is drawn from a study of shared clonotypes between healthy human individuals. Germline V gene data show CDR1 as SGDLS and CDR2 as YYNGEE. V was pared by 0 bases and J by 2 bases, with 3 bases between. This CDR3 contains 12 residues. A word on this clone: A read error likely explains this, since a far larger clone differs by one base. This sample also contains other DNA sequences that code for the same CDR3.

Using immunoSEQ multiplex PCR, the repertoire was profiled, and TCRdb retains in-frame clones only, with some absent. The sample contains 950,000 to 1,100,000 clones, roughly 80% of which appear only once. Only Caucasian adults living in Nashville, Tennessee made up the donor group. Naive CD4+ cells were CD45RA-selected; the remaining cells were memory. The specimen sequenced was memory CD4+ T cells sorted from blood. Subset defined: CD45RA-negative fraction. The receptor's source is a man aged 18-30 years in good health. The chain is built from TRBV9 and TRBJ2-7; D is ambiguous. The CDR3 sequence: CASSVGAYEQYF. As DNA, the CDR3 is TGTGCCAGCAGCGTAGGGGCCTACGAGCAGTACTTC. Full variable domain (remainder filled in from reference TRBV9 and TRBJ2-7): DSGVTQTPKHLITATGQRVTLRCSPRSGDLSVYWYQQSLDQGLQFLIQYYNGEERAKGNILERFSAQQFPDLHSELNLSSLELGDSALYFCASSVGAYEQYFGPGTRLTVT.